The 22 T cell receptor beta chains listed next were all sequenced from one sample in a study of control samples from healthy donors and cancer patients. TCRdb keeps only in-frame clones here, not all; method: immunoSEQ multiplex PCR. The table has some 160,000 clones, 85% to 95% seen once. Source material: blood. These receptors all come from a woman between 40 and 55 years old in good health.

The chain combines TRBV19 with TRBJ1-2, with D possibly matching TRBD1 (5 bases). The CDR3 loop spans 15 amino acids. CDR1 LNHDA and CDR2 SQIVND come from the germline V gene (reference sequence). Trimming took 7 bases from V and 7 from J, leaving 22 bases between them. The DNA of the CDR3 is TGTGCCAGTACTACGCGGTCGGGGAGGGGCTTTGGCTACACCTTC. Its translation is CASTTRSGRGFGYTF.

The chain recombines TRBV6-2 or TRBV6-3 with TRBJ2-2; 8 bases are shared with TRBD1. This CDR3 comprises 13 residues. Losses at the gene ends were 6 bases for V and 6 bases for J; bases not matched to a gene: 3. CDR1 is MNHEY, CDR2 SVGEGT, per germline. The CDR3 region is CASSWTGPGELFF. The CDR3 DNA reads as TGTGCCAGCAGCTGGACAGGGCCCGGGGAGCTGTTTTTT.

This clone was seen only once. The genes are TRBV5-5 and TRBJ1-6, with 8 nucleotides matching TRBD1. Germline lookup yields CDR1 SGHKS and CDR2 YYEKEE (reference sequence). The CDR3 consists of 16 residues. With V trimmed by 6 bases and J by 6 bases, 11 bases remained unmatched. The CDR3 loop reads CASNIAGTGLNSPLHF. The CDR3 bases are TGTGCCAGCAACATAGCCGGGACAGGTCTTAATTCACCCCTCCACTTT.

The genes are TRBV19 and TRBJ2-7; D may correspond to TRBD1 or TRBD2 (5 bases each). Germline CDR1 reads LNHDA; CDR2 reads SQIVND (reference sequence). The CDR3 totals 15 residues. The V end lost 4 bases, the J end lost 0 bases, and 13 bases lay between the germline ends. The CDR3 coding sequence is TGTGCCAGTAGTAGCCGGGACGTGGGCTCCTACGAGCAGTACTTC. It is translated as CASSSRDVGSYEQYF.

In DNA form, the CDR3 reads TGTGCCAGCAGCCCATACGGTGAGAAGGCCTACGAGCAGTACTTC. It specifies CASSPYGEKAYEQYF. The rearrangement links TRBV7-6 to TRBJ2-7; D remains unclear. The V gene lost 5 bases and the J gene lost 2 bases, with 16 bases spanning the gap. CDR1 and CDR2 (germline): SGHVS, FNYEAQ. The CDR3 has 15 residues. The variable domain in full, completed from reference TRBV7-6 and TRBJ2-7, reads GAGVSQSPRYKVTKRGQDVALRCDPISGHVSLYWYRQALGQGPEFLTYFNYEAQQDKSGLPNDRFSAERPEGSISTLTIQRTEQRDSAMYRCASSPYGEKAYEQYFGPGTRLTVT.

V gene TRBV6-1 combines with J gene TRBJ1-2, with 7 bases identical to TRBD1. Losses at the gene ends were 2 bases for V and 8 bases for J; bases not matched to a gene: 14. The CDR3 spans 16 residues. The germline V gene has CDR1 MNHNS and CDR2 SASEGT. The DNA of the CDR3 is TGTGCCAGCAGTGAAAGGGGTAGGGTGGACAGGACAGGCTACACCTTC. This gives the protein CASSERGRVDRTGYTF.

This chain connects TRBV5-1 to TRBJ2-5; possible D gene TRBD2, 6 bases. Germline loops: CDR1 SGHRS, CDR2 YFSETQ. V lost 0 bases and J 0 bases, leaving 12 bases between the germline ends. The CDR3 covers 16 residues. In DNA, the CDR3 is TGCGCCAGCAGCTTGGTGGCTAGCGAGTACCAAGAGACCCAGTACTTC. Amino acid sequence: CASSLVASEYQETQYF. The full variable domain, its missing parts supplied by reference TRBV5-1 and TRBJ2-5, is KAGVTQTPRYLIKTRGQQVTLSCSPISGHRSVSWYQQTPGQGLQFLFEYFSETQRNKGNFPGRFSGRQFSNSRSEMNVSTLELGDSALYLCASSLVASEYQETQYFGPGTRLLVL.

The rearrangement uses TRBV11-3 and TRBJ2-3, with 8 nucleotides matching TRBD2. V lost 1 base to trimming and J lost 6 bases; unmatched junction nucleotides: 6. Per germline, CDR1 SGHNT and CDR2 YENEEA. The CDR3 covers 15 residues. In DNA form, the CDR3 reads TGTGCCAGCAGCTTAGTTAGCGGGAAACCCGATACGCAGTATTTT. It specifies CASSLVSGKPDTQYF.

This chain links TRBV9 with TRBJ1-2; 9 nucleotides match TRBD1. The CDR3 length is 12 residues. J lost 10 bases, V lost 4 bases, and 5 bases had no gene match. Per the germline V gene, CDR1 is SGDLS and CDR2 is YYNGEE. In DNA, the CDR3 is TGTGCCAGCAGCCCACCACAGGGGGCCTACACCTTC. Translated, it gives CASSPPQGAYTF.

The V and J genes are TRBV4-1 and TRBJ2-3; 12 bases map to TRBD2. Trimming cost V 3 bases and J 6 bases; bases outside gene matches: 10. Germline-derived CDR1 and CDR2 are MGHRA and YSYEKL. The CDR3 has 17 amino acids. The CDR3 nucleotides are TGCGCCAGCAGCCAGATGGGACTAGCGGGCCGGGGGGATACGCAGTATTTT. Translated, it gives CASSQMGLAGRGDTQYF.

This chain uses TRBV15 with TRBJ1-2; 9 bases fit TRBD1. J was trimmed by 0 bases and V by 8 bases; bases with no gene match: 16. Germline assignment: CDR1 LNHNV and CDR2 YYDKDF (reference sequence). The CDR3 length is 18 residues. Here the CDR3 reads CATRRPQDRGASNYGYTF. DNA of the CDR3: TGTGCCACCCGCCGCCCCCAAGACAGGGGGGCCTCTAACTATGGCTACACCTTC.

The genes are TRBV20-1 and TRBJ1-5; the D is unclear. The germline V gene encodes CDR1 DFQATT and CDR2 SNEGSKA (reference sequence). The CDR3 is 14 amino acids. Trimming cost V 3 bases and J 9 bases, with 18 bases left between them. CDR3: CSASRSDGFSPQHF. The CDR3 DNA follows: TGCAGTGCTAGTCGATCGGACGGCTTTTCGCCCCAGCATTTT.

The chain employs TRBV11-3 and TRBJ1-1, with 7 bases that match TRBD1. The germline V gene encodes CDR1 SGHNT and CDR2 YENEEA. Trimming removed 5 bases from V and 5 bases from J; junction bases left unmatched: 5. The CDR3 runs 13 residues. This CDR3 reads CASSIRGGTEAFF. DNA for the CDR3: TGTGCCAGCAGCATCAGGGGGGGTACTGAAGCTTTCTTT.

The gene calls are TRBV10-1 and TRBJ2-1; a possible D gene is TRBD1 (8 bases). The CDR3 is 20 amino acids. Per the germline V gene, CDR1 is WNHNN and CDR2 is SYGVQD (reference sequence). Trimming shortened V by 11 bases and J by 0 bases, and 32 bases separated the two germline ends. In DNA, the CDR3 is TGCGCCCCCCCTCGAGGGGGGGACAGGAATTGGGCGACCTCCTACAATGAGCAGTTCTTC. This gives the protein CAPPRGGDRNWATSYNEQFF.

The genes are TRBV9 and TRBJ2-7; 11 bases fit TRBD2. CDR1 is SGDLS and CDR2 is YYNGEE in the germline V gene. J was trimmed by 2 bases and V by 0 bases; bases with no gene match: 7. The CDR3 sequence is 17 residues long. CDR3 bases: TGTGCCAGCAGCGTAGGGGGACTAGCGGAACCCGCCTACGAGCAGTACTTC. This codes for CASSVGGLAEPAYEQYF.

This clone was counted a single time. The chain employs TRBV19 and TRBJ2-3; TRBD1 aligns across 7 bases. Germline V CDR1 and CDR2: LNHDA, SQIVND (reference sequence). The CDR3 totals 14 residues. After removal of 7 bases from V and 3 bases from J, the junction contained 7 bases not matched to a gene. The CDR3 nucleotides are TGTGCCAGTACGAGGGGGCAGAGGACAGATACGCAGTATTTT. Translation: CASTRGQRTDTQYF.

The V and J genes are TRBV14 and TRBJ1-1; possible D gene TRBD1, 5 bases. V lost 0 bases and J lost 8, with 13 bases in between. Germline V CDR1 and CDR2: SGHDN, FVKESK. CDR3 length equals 14 residues. DNA of the CDR3: TGTGCCAGCAGCCAAGAGCTTAGGGGAAGGGAAGCTTTCTTT. It translates to CASSQELRGREAFF.

This clone occurred once. V gene TRBV7-9 combines with J gene TRBJ1-1, with D unclear. Trimming stripped 2 bases from V and 7 bases from J, with 5 bases between. This CDR3 comprises 11 residues. Germline lookup yields CDR1 SEHNR and CDR2 FQNEAQ (reference sequence). CDR3 sequence (DNA): TGTGCCAGCAGCTTATCAGGTGAAGCTTTCTTT. Its translation: CASSLSGEAFF.

The CDR3 region has the DNA TGTGCCAGCAGTTCACTAGCGGGGTCCTACAATGAGCAGTTCTTC. It is translated as CASSSLAGSYNEQFF. The chain links TRBV6-5 to TRBJ2-1, with TRBD2 identical over 10 bases. V lost 4 bases, J lost 1 base, and 1 base stayed unmatched. The CDR3 has 15 amino acids. The germline V gene has CDR1 MNHEY and CDR2 SVGAGI.

This rearrangement joins TRBV5-1 to TRBJ1-2, with unresolved D. Per the germline V gene, CDR1 is SGHRS and CDR2 is YFSETQ. The ends were cut back, 4 bases at V and 8 bases at J, with 18 bases in the middle. The CDR3 has 14 residues. CDR3: CASSRGNPASGYTF. CDR3 bases: TGCGCCAGCAGCAGAGGTAATCCGGCGAGCGGCTACACCTTC. The full variable domain, its missing parts supplied by reference TRBV5-1 and TRBJ1-2, is KAGVTQTPRYLIKTRGQQVTLSCSPISGHRSVSWYQQTPGQGLQFLFEYFSETQRNKGNFPGRFSGRQFSNSRSEMNVSTLELGDSALYLCASSRGNPASGYTFGSGTRLTVV.

Comments on this clone: Other DNA sequences in the same sample also yield this CDR3. The CDR3 DNA reads as TGTGCCAGCTCACCAGGGACAGGCTATGGCTACACCTTC. It specifies CASSPGTGYGYTF. The chain recombines TRBV18 with TRBJ1-2; the match to TRBD1 covers 8 bases. The ends lost 2 bases at V and 4 bases at J; junction bases unmatched: 0. The CDR3 length is 13 residues. Germline CDR1 is KGHSH and CDR2 is LQKENI.

J is TRBJ2-3 and V is TRBV27; D may match TRBD1 or TRBD2 (5 bases each). Trimming left V 2 bases short and J 11 bases short, with 14 bases between. Germline lookup yields CDR1 MNHEY and CDR2 SMNVEV (reference sequence). This CDR3 contains 13 residues. CDR3 in DNA: TGTGCCAGCAGTTTACTAGGGACCCTCGGGCAGTATTTT. It translates to CASSLLGTLGQYF.